One sample yielded the 4 T cell receptor beta chains listed below, sequenced in a study of CD8 T cells in Susac syndrome. The RNA input was roughly 0.45 to 1 ug, and it was reverse transcribed with random hexamers. TCRdb used MiXCR to reprocess the immunoSEQ multiplex PCR reads, holding one entry per CDR3 protein. The sample lists tens of thousands of distinct CDR3 sequences, about 96% occurring once. Specimen: CD8+ T cells from PBMCs. The receptors shown here come from a human donor with Susac syndrome.

The chain is built from TRBV5-4 and TRBJ2-5; the D gene is possibly TRBD1 (6 bases). Germline V lookup: CDR1 SGHNT, CDR2 YYREEE (reference sequence). This CDR3 is built from 13 residues. Trimming stripped 4 bases from V and 1 base from J, with 8 bases between. Here the CDR3 reads CASSPDSQETQYF. CDR3 in DNA: TGTGCCAGCAGCCCGGACAGCCAAGAGACCCAGTACTTC. Supplemented by reference TRBV5-4 and TRBJ2-5, the full variable domain reads ETGVTQSPTHLIKTRGQQVTLRCSSQSGHNTVSWYQQALGQGPQFIFQYYREEENGRGNFPPRFSGLQFPNYSSELNVNALELDDSALYLCASSPDSQETQYFGPGTRLLVL.

The chain links TRBV3-1 to TRBJ1-2; D unclear. This CDR3 comprises 9 residues. V gave up 3 bases and J gave up 10 bases, with 3 bases separating them. The germline V gene has CDR1 LGHDT and CDR2 YNNKEL (reference sequence). Here the CDR3 reads CASSHPYTF. The CDR3 bases are TGTGCCAGCAGCCACCCCTACACCTTC.

This clonotype is a singleton in its sample. The chain is built from TRBV29-1 and TRBJ1-1; perhaps TRBD1 as D (6 bases). CDR1 is SQVTM and CDR2 is ANQGSEA in the germline V gene. The CDR3 contains 12 residues. V was trimmed by 6 bases and J by 10 bases, leaving 18 bases between them. CDR3 DNA: TGCAGCGTGCCGGGGGGCACACTGGGAGCTTTCTTT. Protein: CSVPGGTLGAFF. Supplemented by reference TRBV29-1 and TRBJ1-1, the full variable domain reads SAVISQKPSRDICQRGTSLTIQCQVDSQVTMMFWYRQQPGQSLTLIATANQGSEATYESGFVIDKFPISRPNLTFSTLTVSNMSPEDSSIYLCSVPGGTLGAFFGQGTRLTVV.

The sample holds one count of this clonotype. J is TRBJ2-1 and V is TRBV24-1; D gene uncertain. CDR1 and CDR2 from the germline V gene are KGHDR and SFDVKD. V dropped 4 bases and J dropped 3 bases, with 6 bases sitting between them. This CDR3 has 13 amino acids. The chain's CDR3 is CATSEEHYNEQFF. In DNA, the CDR3 is TGTGCCACCAGTGAGGAACACTACAATGAGCAGTTCTTC.